This T cell receptor beta chain was sequenced for a study of T cell repertoires in cytomegalovirus infection. For the study at large: Signatures in public TCR beta sequences pointed to both CMV infection and matching HLA type. General observations from the study: Totalled public TCR beta family frequency picked out people who carried CMV plus the relevant HLA. In two of eight donors, the top clonotype was HLA-C-restricted CMV-specific.

Note on this clonotype: The antigen is unknown. The junction differs from germline at one of its ends, possibly a read error.

The CDR3 spans 14 residues. CDR1 SEHNR and CDR2 FQNEAQ come from the germline V gene (reference sequence). MiXCR, applied by TCRdb to the reads, yields one record per CDR3 protein. The sample has 450,000 to 650,000 distinct CDR3 sequences, 26% seen once; the top ten hold about 12%. The receptor was isolated from a human donor in good health (CMV status not recorded). Some clones in this sample may be carry-over from other donors' samples. Sequenced material: PBMCs. The chain couples TRBV7-9 to TRBJ2-7, with D perhaps matching TRBD2 (6 bases). In nucleotides, the CDR3 is TGTGCCTGCAGCTTTTCGACGGGGGAGGTCGAGCAGTACTTC. Protein sequence: CACSFSTGEVEQYF. Filled out from reference TRBV7-9 and TRBJ2-7, the complete variable domain reads DTGVSQNPRHKITKRGQNVTFRCDPISEHNRLYWYRQTLGQGPEFLTYFQNEAQLEKSRLLSDRFSAERPKGSFSTLEIQRTEQGDSAMYLCACSFSTGEVEQYFGPGTRLTVT.